This section outlines one T cell receptor (beta chain) sequence together with its context. Its antigen has not been determined. There are no base qualities to consult, and no much larger clone falls within one base. This sample stems from a study of blood T cells in healthy people across ages (dated by TCRdb to the mid-2010s). Broadly, across the study: In model experiments, template switching captured about one uniquely barcoded TCR beta cDNA molecule for every two T cells. To track age-related changes in TCR beta repertoire diversity, the study relied on deep sequencing normalized with unique cDNA molecular identifiers. The donors were split into four age groups: young (average 16 years), middle-aged (over 35), aged (approximately 60) and long-lived (over 75). Donors of different ages were randomly distributed across sequencing lanes to avoid experimental bias. Using the same blood draw, the study looked at two additional independent replicas of 1 million unique cDNA reads for two donors, one aged 18 to 29 and the other aged 80 or older. What the authors observed across the whole study: Donor CMV infection status was unknown, potentially confounding age-related changes in expanded clonotypes. Total diversity estimates from one million sequenced T cells were considered lower bounds and underestimates. The long-lived group showed more naive CD4+ T cells, fewer expanded clones and increased TCR diversity than the aged group, suggesting age selection. Since profiling was done on bulk unsorted PBMCs, naive and antigen-experienced compartments could not be conclusively compared. The percentage of naive T cells measured by flow cytometry correlated strongly with observed TCR beta diversity. Observed TCR beta diversity per million T cells fell roughly linearly with age, and a significant reduction was already apparent by age around 36.

The roughly 39 donors, aged about 6 to 100 years, were systemically healthy Caucasian individuals from Russia. Ten milliliters of peripheral blood were drawn from each donor into EDTA-treated Vacutainer tubes. Ficoll-Paque density-gradient centrifugation was used to isolate PBMCs, with at least 6 million obtained per sample. Total RNA was extracted from PBMCs with Trizol reagent, with at least 5 micrograms obtained per sample. For every donor, an aliquot of PBMCs went through flow cytometry to measure the percentages of naive CD45RAhigh/CD27high T cells. Trimmed from V: 4 bases; trimmed from J: 5 bases; junction bases lacking a gene match: 10. Measured from the cysteine to the phenylalanine, the CDR3 is 15 residues long. Just the 45-base CDR3 DNA is kept, in frame starting at base 1. CDR1 and CDR2 (SEHNR, FQNEAQ) derive from the germline V gene (reference sequence). Receptors were amplified or captured by 5' RACE. Sequencing instrument: Illumina HiSeq 2500. A second PCR of about 7 to 12 cycles was run with a J-beta primer mix and a sample-barcoded 5' primer. A unique molecular identifier was introduced onto each TCR beta cDNA molecule by a template-switch 5' adaptor carrying 12 random nucleotides. At least 2.5 million CDR3-containing paired-end reads were obtained from each sample. First-strand cDNA synthesis was performed from all RNA using the Mint cDNA synthesis kit, with priming by a TRBC-specific oligonucleotide. All cDNA was treated with uracil-DNA glycosylase and then went through a first 18-cycle PCR with the universal primers M1SS and BC2_uni_R. From the authors' description of their analysis: For normalization, 1 million high-quality reads were randomly selected from each sample, with every read carrying a distinct molecular identifier. Instead of being binned into consensus sequences, reads with shared molecular identifiers were discarded. CDR3 identification, clonotype clustering and error correction used MiTCR with a Q25 quality threshold and the strictest error-elimination algorithm. A nonparametric unseen species model using Euler transformation provided a lower-bound estimate of total TCR beta diversity. Using fastp trimming at Q25 and MiXCR clonotype assembly, TCRdb reanalyzed the public sequencing data and kept in-frame beta chains. CDR3 protein sequences are deduplicated, and each keeps its most common genes and DNA. None of the V and J calls come from the authors' own analysis; TCRdb made them. In this sample the table shows more than 1 million distinct CDR3 sequences, 40% to 50% of which occur a single time. The ten largest clones represent approximately 17% of the sample.

The chain employs TRBV7-9 and TRBJ2-7; 8 of the junction bases match TRBD2. Sequenced: blood. The receptor's source is an older woman in good health. CDR3 reads: CASSSTGGGGHEQYF. The nucleotide sequence is given as TGTGCCAGCAGCTCAACCGGGGGGGGAGGCCACGAGCAGTACTTC.